This entry features one T cell receptor (beta chain) sequence. This record belongs to a study of T cells in Graves' hyperthyroidism and ophthalmopathy. RNA transcripts gave rise to amplified TCR beta CDR3 regions. Researchers ran a first-round RT-PCR on the TCR CDR3 using the HTBI primer set. Each CDR3 protein gets one entry after TCRdb re-called the multiplex PCR reads with MiXCR. The sample lists a few hundred thousand distinct CDR3 sequences, more than 45% occurring once. Germline CDR1 and CDR2: SNHLY and FYNNEI. The CDR3 totals 14 residues. The germline V and J ends were trimmed by 3 bases and 8 bases, with 13 bases remaining between them.

What was sequenced was peripheral blood or thyroid tissue (not recorded which). This clonotype was sampled from a woman younger than 30 with Graves' hyperthyroidism. V and J are TRBV2 and TRBJ1-4, with a weak D call TRBD1 (6 bases). The CDR3 DNA is TGTGCCAGCAGTGAGCGGGACACCGGGGAAAAACTGTTTTTT. This encodes CASSERDTGEKLFF.